The next 29 T cell receptor beta chains were all read from a single sample in a study of cytotoxic CD8 clonotypes in ibrutinib-treated CLL. Assay: immunoSEQ multiplex PCR; the TCRdb copy retains only in-frame clones and omits some. This table has 150,000 or so clones, 77% appearing once. The material sequenced was PBMCs, taken after 12 months of ibrutinib treatment. These receptors originate from a human donor with chronic lymphocytic leukemia.

Only one count was recorded for this clone. The gene calls are TRBV4-3 and TRBJ1-1, with D possibly matching TRBD1 (6 bases). The CDR3 length is 14 residues. CDR1 LGHNA and CDR2 YSLEER come from the germline V gene. Trimming left V 3 bases short and J 5 bases short, with 13 bases between. The CDR3, as DNA: TGCGCCAGCAGCCACGTTACAGGGAGGACTGAAGCTTTCTTT. It encodes CASSHVTGRTEAFF.

V is TRBV6-6 and J is TRBJ2-7, with 7 bases matching TRBD1. V lost 5 bases, J lost 0 bases, and 7 bases stayed unmatched. Germline-derived CDR1 and CDR2 are MNHNY and SVGAGI (reference sequence). The CDR3 covers 15 residues. The CDR3 DNA reads TGTGCCAGCAGTCGCTCGGGACAGAGCTCCTACGAGCAGTACTTC. Amino acids: CASSRSGQSSYEQYF.

The chain recombines TRBV19 with TRBJ1-5, with D perhaps TRBD1 (5 bases). Looked up from germline, CDR1 is LNHDA and CDR2 is SQIVND (reference sequence). The CDR3 length is 14 residues. V gave up 6 bases and J gave up 5 bases, with 14 bases separating them. The CDR3 sequence: CASRGRGADQPQHF. The CDR3 DNA reads TGTGCCAGTAGAGGGAGGGGCGCGGATCAGCCCCAGCATTTT.

The chain couples TRBV18 to TRBJ2-7, with D unresolved. Trimming cost V 1 base and J 3 bases, with 10 bases left between them. The CDR3 has 14 amino acids. Germline CDR1 KGHSH, CDR2 LQKENI. The CDR3 bases are TGTGCCAGCTCACCACTAGAGGATATCTACGAGCAGTACTTC. Amino acid sequence: CASSPLEDIYEQYF.

The chain combines TRBV28 with TRBJ2-4, with 8 bases identical to TRBD2. CDR1 and CDR2 from the germline V gene are MDHEN and SYDVKM. The CDR3 length is 13 residues. The trim removed 6 bases at V and 6 bases at J, leaving 4 bases unmatched. Written as DNA, the CDR3 is TGTGCCAGCAGGACCGGGACTAGAAACATTCAGTACTTC. Its translation: CASRTGTRNIQYF.

The rearrangement links TRBV5-1 to TRBJ1-2, with TRBD1 as a possible D gene (6 bases). Between the trimmed V and J ends, which lost 1 base and 0 bases, there was a span of 13 bases. Per the germline V gene, CDR1 is SGHRS and CDR2 is YFSETQ. This CDR3 has 16 residues. The CDR3 nucleotides are TGCGCCAGCAGCTTGTCCATGACAGGTGCTAACTATGGCTACACCTTC. Encoded protein: CASSLSMTGANYGYTF.

The chain uses TRBV4-2 and TRBJ2-1; D gene unclear. V dropped 4 bases and J dropped 10 bases, with 8 bases sitting between them. Germline V gene data show CDR1 as LGHNA and CDR2 as YNFKEQ. The CDR3 covers 11 residues. The CDR3 protein is CASSLRWEQFF. The CDR3 DNA reads as TGTGCCAGCAGCCTCCGATGGGAGCAGTTCTTC.

This clone was recorded once. The rearrangement joins TRBV4-1 to TRBJ2-1, with a weak D call TRBD2 (6 bases). Germline lookup yields CDR1 MGHRA and CDR2 YSYEKL. The CDR3 is made up of 17 amino acids. Trimming took off 4 bases at V and 6 bases at J, with 22 bases between the two ends. The CDR3: CASSLRGGGALGNEQFF. The DNA for the CDR3 is TGCGCCAGCAGCCTAAGGGGTGGCGGGGCTTTGGGCAATGAGCAGTTCTTC.

The table lists this clone with a few counts. This specimen includes other DNA sequences encoding the same CDR3. V and J are TRBV5-1 and TRBJ2-5; TRBD1 is a possible D gene (6 bases). Germline lookup yields CDR1 SGHRS and CDR2 YFSETQ. The length of the CDR3 is 13 residues. V was cut by 0 bases and J by 4 bases, with 7 bases left in between. The CDR3 region is CASSLGGGETQYF. The CDR3 region has the DNA TGCGCCAGCAGCTTGGGAGGGGGAGAGACCCAGTACTTC.

The V call is TRBV7-2, the J call TRBJ2-7, with a possible D match to TRBD2 (6 bases). The CDR3 is 15 amino acids. V was clipped by 2 bases and J by 3 bases, with 14 bases between them. Germline V gene sequence: CDR1 SGHTA, CDR2 FQGNSA. CDR3 loop: CASSLIWGDLYEQYF. The CDR3 DNA sequence: TGTGCCAGCAGCTTAATTTGGGGGGACCTCTACGAGCAGTACTTC.

The chain has TRBV9 and TRBJ2-7; a weak D match, TRBD1 (6 bases). V lost 4 bases and J lost 6, with 14 bases in between. The CDR3 loop spans 13 amino acids. Germline V gene sequence: CDR1 SGDLS, CDR2 YYNGEE. CDR3: CASSTQQGGEQYF. The CDR3 DNA reads as TGTGCCAGCAGCACCCAACAGGGTGGCGAGCAGTACTTC.

The CDR3 nucleotides are TGTGCCAGCACTGGACTAGCGGCATACAATGAGCAGTTCTTC. This encodes CASTGLAAYNEQFF. V is TRBV2 and J is TRBJ2-1, with TRBD2 identical over 10 bases. CDR3 length: 14 amino acids. CDR1 is SNHLY, CDR2 FYNNEI, per germline. Trimming at V came to 7 bases and at J to 4 bases, leaving 4 bases not matched to a gene.

J is TRBJ2-5 and V is TRBV5-1; D may be TRBD2 (6 bases). The V and J ends lost 0 bases and 1 base respectively, with 10 bases between them. CDR1 and CDR2 from the germline V gene are SGHRS and YFSETQ. The CDR3 is 15 amino acids. The DNA of the CDR3 is TGCGCCAGCAGCTTGGAACCGGGACTCCAAGAGACCCAGTACTTC. This translates into CASSLEPGLQETQYF.

The chain recombines TRBV6-4 with TRBJ2-1; 7 bases map to TRBD2. The V gene's germline CDR1 is MRHNA and CDR2 SNTAGT. The length of the CDR3 is 15 residues. The V and J ends lost 3 bases and 3 bases, in that order; junction bases with no gene match: 5. CDR3 coding DNA: TGTGCCAGCAGTGAGACTAGCCTTCTCTACAATGAGCAGTTCTTC. Its protein is CASSETSLLYNEQFF.

The J gene is TRBJ2-7, the V gene TRBV5-6; 10 nucleotides line up with TRBD1. Germline CDR1 and CDR2: SGHDT and YYEEEE. The CDR3 is 14 amino acids. Trimming took 2 bases from V and 7 from J; bases not matched to a gene: 6. CDR3 protein: CASSFGTGAEEQYF. CDR3 in DNA: TGTGCCAGCAGCTTCGGGACAGGGGCGGAGGAGCAGTACTTC.

The gene calls are TRBV25-1 and TRBJ1-2, with D maybe TRBD1 (6 bases). V was shortened by 7 bases and J by 2 bases, with 11 bases between the two germline ends. CDR1 is MGHDK and CDR2 is SYGVNS in the germline V gene. The CDR3 has 13 amino acids. The CDR3 DNA sequence: TGTGCCAGCACTGGACAGCTGAACTATGGCTACACCTTC. It is translated as CASTGQLNYGYTF.

The rearrangement uses TRBV27 and TRBJ1-2; 8 nucleotides agree with TRBD1. V shed 3 bases, J shed 6 bases, and the junction held 6 bases outside the gene matches. Germline loops: CDR1 MNHEY, CDR2 SMNVEV (reference sequence). The CDR3 contains 14 residues. The CDR3 sequence: CASSFGQGINGYTF. DNA for the CDR3: TGTGCCAGCAGTTTTGGACAGGGAATAAATGGCTACACCTTC.

This chain links TRBV10-3 with TRBJ1-1; tentative D call: TRBD1 (5 bases). V was cut by 6 bases and J by 4 bases, with 9 bases left in between. Germline V gene lookup returns CDR1 ENHRY and CDR2 SYGVKD. The CDR3 spans 12 residues. CDR3 in DNA: TGTGCCATCAGCCGTGGGGGCACTGAAGCTTTCTTT. Its protein product is CAISRGGTEAFF.

This chain joins TRBV6-5 and TRBJ2-1; D may be TRBD2 (5 bases). The ends were cut back, 8 bases at V and 4 bases at J, with 18 bases in the middle. Germline assignment: CDR1 MNHEY and CDR2 SVGAGI. There are 15 residues in the CDR3. This CDR3 is CASSSRADRYNEQFF. The CDR3 DNA reads TGTGCCAGCTCCTCGAGGGCAGATAGATACAATGAGCAGTTCTTC.

J is TRBJ1-1 and V is TRBV29-1, with D tentatively TRBD1 (5 bases). The germline V and J ends were trimmed by 6 bases and 11 bases, with 19 bases remaining between them. Looked up from germline, CDR1 is SQVTM and CDR2 is ANQGSEA. CDR3 length: 12 residues. For the CDR3, the DNA is TGCAGCGTCGTCGTGGGAGGGGAACCGGCTTTCTTT. Encoded protein: CSVVVGGEPAFF.

This chain connects TRBV15 to TRBJ2-1, with D hard to call. This CDR3 region has 13 residues. Trimming took 3 bases from V and 6 from J, leaving 9 bases between them. CDR1 is LNHNV, CDR2 YYDKDF, per germline (reference sequence). Written as DNA, the CDR3 is TGTGCCACCAGCAGCTTATTTACCAATGAGCAGTTCTTC. As protein: CATSSLFTNEQFF. The whole variable domain, remainder taken from reference TRBV15 and TRBJ2-1, is DAMVIQNPRYQVTQFGKPVTLSCSQTLNHNVMYWYQQKSSQAPKLLFHYYDKDFNNEADTPDNFQSRRPNTSFCFLDIRSPGLGDTAMYLCATSSLFTNEQFFGPGTRLTVL.

The chain carries TRBV4-2 and TRBJ2-1, with 7 bases that match TRBD1. Germline values: CDR1 LGHNA, CDR2 YNFKEQ. The CDR3 extends over 15 amino acids. J gave up 4 bases and V 1 base, and 4 bases lay outside the gene matches. CDR3 sequence: CASSQAGGMYNEQFF. The CDR3 DNA reads as TGTGCCAGCAGCCAAGCAGGGGGAATGTACAATGAGCAGTTCTTC.

Only a few counts were recorded for this clone. The chain couples TRBV18 to TRBJ2-5; no clear D. CDR1 KGHSH and CDR2 LQKENI come from the germline V gene. The germline V and J ends were trimmed by 1 base and 4 bases, with 13 bases remaining between them. CDR3 length equals 15 residues. As DNA, the CDR3 is TGTGCCAGCTCACCACAGAAGGGTGGCGGAGAGACCCAGTACTTC. The encoded protein is CASSPQKGGGETQYF.

The V gene is TRBV9, the J gene TRBJ2-7; 10 bases agree with TRBD2. Germline values: CDR1 SGDLS, CDR2 YYNGEE. V shed 0 bases, J shed 2 bases, and the junction held 2 bases outside the gene matches. The length of the CDR3 is 15 residues. The CDR3: CASSVASGSTYEQYF. The CDR3 DNA reads as TGTGCCAGCAGCGTAGCTAGCGGGAGCACCTACGAGCAGTACTTC.

The rearrangement uses TRBV7-9 and TRBJ1-4; tentative D call: TRBD1 (5 bases). V lost 7 bases and J lost 8, with 17 bases in between. This CDR3 has 14 residues. Germline V gene lookup returns CDR1 SEHNR and CDR2 FQNEAQ (reference sequence). This chain's CDR3 is CASTPRGVREKLFF. CDR3 nucleotides: TGTGCCAGCACCCCGCGGGGGGTTCGGGAAAAACTGTTTTTT.

In its sample, this clone was seen a few times. This chain links TRBV4-2 with TRBJ2-1, with TRBD2 identical over 10 bases. CDR3 length equals 14 residues. Germline V gives CDR1 LGHNA, CDR2 YNFKEQ. V was pared by 5 bases and J by 7 bases, with 5 bases of the junction left unmatched. The CDR3 protein is CASSETSGTNEQFF. The CDR3 DNA is TGTGCCAGCAGCGAAACTAGCGGGACTAATGAGCAGTTCTTC.

In its sample, this clone was seen many times. J is TRBJ2-7 and V is TRBV7-9; 8 bases fit TRBD2. Germline CDR1 is SEHNR and CDR2 is FQNEAQ (reference sequence). This CDR3 contains 15 residues. Trimming took 0 bases from V and 2 from J; bases not matched to a gene: 3. The CDR3 DNA sequence: TGTGCCAGCAGCTTAGCGGAGGGACTAGCCTACGAGCAGTACTTC. Protein product: CASSLAEGLAYEQYF. Full variable domain (missing parts from reference TRBV7-9 and TRBJ2-7): DTGVSQNPRHKITKRGQNVTFRCDPISEHNRLYWYRQTLGQGPEFLTYFQNEAQLEKSRLLSDRFSAERPKGSFSTLEIQRTEQGDSAMYLCASSLAEGLAYEQYFGPGTRLTVT.

There are a few counts of this clone. This chain uses TRBV28 with TRBJ1-2, with D hard to call. Germline CDR1 reads MDHEN; CDR2 reads SYDVKM. Trimming took 6 bases from V and 5 from J, leaving 16 bases between them. The CDR3 is 14 amino acids. The CDR3 loop reads CASSPPPLRYGYTF. The CDR3 DNA reads as TGTGCCAGCAGCCCCCCCCCTCTGAGGTATGGCTACACCTTC.

This chain uses TRBV5-1 with TRBJ1-5, with D possibly matching TRBD1 (6 bases). Germline CDR1 reads SGHRS; CDR2 reads YFSETQ. The CDR3 covers 15 residues. The germline V and J ends were trimmed by 1 base and 5 bases, with 13 bases remaining between them. The CDR3 reads CASSLYPGVDQPQHF. In nucleotides, the CDR3 is TGCGCCAGCAGCTTGTACCCAGGGGTCGATCAGCCCCAGCATTTT. The full variable domain, rest sourced from reference TRBV5-1 and TRBJ1-5, is KAGVTQTPRYLIKTRGQQVTLSCSPISGHRSVSWYQQTPGQGLQFLFEYFSETQRNKGNFPGRFSGRQFSNSRSEMNVSTLELGDSALYLCASSLYPGVDQPQHFGDGTRLSIL.